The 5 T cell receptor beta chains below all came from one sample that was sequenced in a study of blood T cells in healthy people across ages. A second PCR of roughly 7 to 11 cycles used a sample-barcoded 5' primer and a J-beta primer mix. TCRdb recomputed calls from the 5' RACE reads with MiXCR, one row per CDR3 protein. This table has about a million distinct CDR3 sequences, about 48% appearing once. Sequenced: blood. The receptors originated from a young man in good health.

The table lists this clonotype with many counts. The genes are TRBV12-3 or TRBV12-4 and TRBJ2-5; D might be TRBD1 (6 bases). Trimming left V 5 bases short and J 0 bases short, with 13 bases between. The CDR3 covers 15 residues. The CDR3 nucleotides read TGTGCCAGCAGTCTCCTCCAGGGGTACCAAGAGACCCAGTACTTC. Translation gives CASSLLQGYQETQYF.

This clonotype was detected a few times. The CDR3 spells CASSPLAGGNIQYF. For the CDR3, the DNA is TGTGCCAGCAGTCCCCTAGCGGGAGGAAACATTCAGTACTTC. The chain uses TRBV6-5 and TRBJ2-4; 11 bases line up with TRBD2. The CDR3 runs to 14 residues. Germline values: CDR1 MNHEY, CDR2 SVGAGI. J gave up 6 bases and V 5 bases, and 3 bases lay outside the gene matches.

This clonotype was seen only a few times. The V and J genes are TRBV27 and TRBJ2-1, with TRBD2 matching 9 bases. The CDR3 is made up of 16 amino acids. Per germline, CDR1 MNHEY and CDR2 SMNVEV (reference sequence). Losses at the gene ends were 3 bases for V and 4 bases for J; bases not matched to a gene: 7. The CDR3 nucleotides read TGTGCCAGCAGTTTCCCCGTTAGCGGGGGTTACAATGAGCAGTTCTTC. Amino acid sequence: CASSFPVSGGYNEQFF.

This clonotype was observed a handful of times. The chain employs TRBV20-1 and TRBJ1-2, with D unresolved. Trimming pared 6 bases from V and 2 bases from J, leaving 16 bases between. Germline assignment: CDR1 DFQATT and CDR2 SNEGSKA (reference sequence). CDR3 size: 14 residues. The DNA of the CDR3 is TGCAGTGCGTCCGACCCGAGGCGGAACTATGGCTACACCTTC. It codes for CSASDPRRNYGYTF.

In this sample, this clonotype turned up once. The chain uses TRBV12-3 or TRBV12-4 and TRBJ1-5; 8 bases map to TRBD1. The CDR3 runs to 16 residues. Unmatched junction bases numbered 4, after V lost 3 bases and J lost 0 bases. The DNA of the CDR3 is TGTGCCAGCAGTTTTCAGGACAGGGCTAGCAATCAGCCCCAGCATTTT. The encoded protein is CASSFQDRASNQPQHF.